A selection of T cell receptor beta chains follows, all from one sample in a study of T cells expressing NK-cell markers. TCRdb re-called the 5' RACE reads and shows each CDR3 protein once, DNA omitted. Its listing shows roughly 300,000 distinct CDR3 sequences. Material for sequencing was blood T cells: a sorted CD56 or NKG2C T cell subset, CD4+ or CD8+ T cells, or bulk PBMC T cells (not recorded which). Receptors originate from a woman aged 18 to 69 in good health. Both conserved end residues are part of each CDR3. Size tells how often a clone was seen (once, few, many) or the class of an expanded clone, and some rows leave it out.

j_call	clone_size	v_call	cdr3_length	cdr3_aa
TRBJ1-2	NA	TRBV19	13	CASRPPEHYGYTF
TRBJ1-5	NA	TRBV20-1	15	CSARDRKGGGQPQHF
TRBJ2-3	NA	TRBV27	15	CASSSASGTTDTQYF
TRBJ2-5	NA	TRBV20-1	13	CSARVLGAQTQYF
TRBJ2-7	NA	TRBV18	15	CASSLGQSVSYEQYF
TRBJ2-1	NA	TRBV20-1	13	CSANTGAYNEQFF
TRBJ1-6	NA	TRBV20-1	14	CSAYPRGNNSPLHF
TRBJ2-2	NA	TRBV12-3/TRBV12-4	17	CASSSPRLAGDTGELFF
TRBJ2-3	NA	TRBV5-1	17	CASSSGMTGAVTDTQYF
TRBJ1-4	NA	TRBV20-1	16	CSARDRVSATNEKLFF
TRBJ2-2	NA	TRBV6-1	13	CASLAVNTGELFF
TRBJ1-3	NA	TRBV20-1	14	CSARHSALRNTIYF
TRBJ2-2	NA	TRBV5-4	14	CASAPYTNTGELFF
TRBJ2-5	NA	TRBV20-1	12	CSARRGQETQYF
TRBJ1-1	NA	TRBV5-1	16	CASSLDRGVGNTEAFF
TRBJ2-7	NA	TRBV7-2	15	CASRTPGGGTYEQYF
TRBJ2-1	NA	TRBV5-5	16	CASSLSGTPPYNEQFF
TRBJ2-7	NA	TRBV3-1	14	CASSQGTISYEQYF
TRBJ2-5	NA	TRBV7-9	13	CASNPDGKETQYF
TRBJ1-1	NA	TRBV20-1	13	CSAPRRADTEAFF
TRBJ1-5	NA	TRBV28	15	CASSFPGVENQPQHF
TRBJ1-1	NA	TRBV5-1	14	CASSSDNLNTEAFF
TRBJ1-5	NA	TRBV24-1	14	CATSDGDGDQPQHF
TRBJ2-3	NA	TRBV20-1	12	CSALLNTDTQYF
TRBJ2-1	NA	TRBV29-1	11	CSVGGGNEQFF
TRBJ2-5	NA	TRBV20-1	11	CSAPYQETQYF
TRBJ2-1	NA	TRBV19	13	CASSTSSSVPQFF
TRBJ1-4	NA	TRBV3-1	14	CASSLQGPREKLFF
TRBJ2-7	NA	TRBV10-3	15	CAISERTGGSGEQYF
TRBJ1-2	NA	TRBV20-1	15	CSARDFPGGNYGYTF
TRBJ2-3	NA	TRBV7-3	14	CASSSAGSTDTQYF
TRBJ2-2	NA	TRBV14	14	CASSGQANTGELFF
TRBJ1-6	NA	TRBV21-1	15	CAEPPRGSYNSPLHF
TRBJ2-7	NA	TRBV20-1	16	CSAASGTSGPTYEQYF
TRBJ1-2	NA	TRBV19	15	CASSPQGDEAYGYTF
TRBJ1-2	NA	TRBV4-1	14	CASSQGSAGYGYTF
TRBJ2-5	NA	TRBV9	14	CASSVGHMGETQYF
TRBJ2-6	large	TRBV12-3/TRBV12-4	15	CASSYRVSGANVLTF
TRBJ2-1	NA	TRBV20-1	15	CSAKAQTSGRNEQFF
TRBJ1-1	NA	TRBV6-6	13	CASTSGGKAEAFF
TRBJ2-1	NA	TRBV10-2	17	CASSELLAGIGYNEQFF
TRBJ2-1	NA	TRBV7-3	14	CASSLTGLYNEQFF
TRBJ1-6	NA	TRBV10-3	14	CAISEWQGNSPLHF
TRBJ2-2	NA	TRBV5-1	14	CASSLAQTAGELFF
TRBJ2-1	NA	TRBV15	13	CATAGGLFNEQFF
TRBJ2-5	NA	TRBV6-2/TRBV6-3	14	CASSSPFGMETQYF
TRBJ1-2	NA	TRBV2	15	CASRGRTGVDYGYTF
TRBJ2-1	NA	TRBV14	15	CASSQGLAGGNEQFF
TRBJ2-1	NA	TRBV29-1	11	CSVGRGNEQFF
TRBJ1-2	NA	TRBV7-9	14	CASSLGGNNYGYTF
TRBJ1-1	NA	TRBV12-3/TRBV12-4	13	CASGGTRLLEAFF
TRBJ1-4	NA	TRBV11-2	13	CASSYTGVEKLFF